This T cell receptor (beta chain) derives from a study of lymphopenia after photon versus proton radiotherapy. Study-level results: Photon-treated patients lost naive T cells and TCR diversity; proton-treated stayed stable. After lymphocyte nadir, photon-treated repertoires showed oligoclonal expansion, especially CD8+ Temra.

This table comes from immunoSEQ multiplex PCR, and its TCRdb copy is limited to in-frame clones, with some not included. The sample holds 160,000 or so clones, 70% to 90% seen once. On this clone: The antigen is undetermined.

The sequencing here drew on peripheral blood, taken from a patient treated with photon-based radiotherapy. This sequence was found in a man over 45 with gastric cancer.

The CDR3 coding sequence is TGTGCCAGCAGCTTAACCGGGGTAGCTGGAAACACCATATATTTT. The encoded protein is CASSLTGVAGNTIYF. The chain couples TRBV5-5 to TRBJ1-3; D uncertain. Between the trimmed V and J ends, which lost 2 bases and 2 bases, there was a span of 11 bases. Germline-derived CDR1 and CDR2 are SGHKS and YYEKEE (reference sequence). CDR3 size: 15 residues.